Presented here are 20 T cell receptor beta chains from one specimen sequenced in a study of T cell responses to AZD1222 COVID-19 vaccine. Produced via immunoSEQ multiplex PCR; TCRdb's table is partial and in-frame only. This sample carries over 150,000 clones, 80% to 90% of them seen once, and the ten largest clones take 6% to 8%. The sequenced sample was peripheral blood, obtained on day 0 of AZD1222 vaccination. Receptors were obtained from an adult in good health.

Turning to this clone: One end of the junction is discordant with germline, which a read error may explain. V is TRBV3-1 (or the pseudogene TRBV3-2) and J is TRBJ1-2, with a tentative D call TRBD1 (5 bases). Germline loops: CDR1 LGHDT, CDR2 YNNKEL (reference sequence). The CDR3 consists of 13 residues. The CDR3 sequence: CASSQGQGSSGFF. The CDR3 nucleotides read TGTGCCAGCAGCCAAGGTCAGGGCTCCTCGGGGTTCTTC.

The V and J genes are TRBV6-5 and TRBJ2-3; 11 nucleotides align to TRBD2. This CDR3 has 15 residues. Germline assignment: CDR1 MNHEY and CDR2 SVGAGI. Unmatched junction bases numbered 12, after V lost 5 bases and J lost 11 bases. CDR3 protein: CASSLAGTSGLMQYF. CDR3 bases: TGTGCCAGCAGTCTTGCCGGGACTAGCGGTCTAATGCAGTATTTT.

The genes are TRBV6-5 and TRBJ2-5; 9 positions agree with TRBD2. Per the germline V gene, CDR1 is MNHEY and CDR2 is SVGAGI. CDR3 size: 12 residues. V lost 10 bases to trimming and J lost 2 bases; unmatched junction nucleotides: 2. For the CDR3, the DNA is TGTGCCACACTAGCGGGTCAAGAGACCCAGTACTTC. Protein sequence: CATLAGQETQYF.

This chain joins TRBV10-3 and TRBJ2-5; TRBD2 might be the D (6 bases). The CDR3 consists of 16 residues. The V end lost 5 bases, the J end lost 1 base, and 17 bases lay between the germline ends. Looked up from germline, CDR1 is ENHRY and CDR2 is SYGVKD. The CDR3 reads CAISHKGGWVQETQYF. The CDR3 DNA follows: TGTGCCATCAGTCACAAGGGAGGTTGGGTCCAAGAGACCCAGTACTTC.

This clone was picked up one time. V is TRBV25-1 and J is TRBJ2-2; the D is unclear. Looked up from germline, CDR1 is MGHDK and CDR2 is SYGVNS. The CDR3 length is 14 residues. V lost 3 bases and J lost 1, with 6 bases in between. The CDR3 protein is CASSDRQNTGELFF. The CDR3 DNA reads TGTGCCAGCAGTGACAGACAGAACACCGGGGAGCTGTTTTTT.

This chain links TRBV12-5 with TRBJ1-5; a weak D match, TRBD1 (5 bases). Germline lookup yields CDR1 LGHNT and CDR2 FRNRAP. Trimming left V 2 bases short and J 4 bases short, with 9 bases between. The CDR3 contains 14 residues. CDR3 in DNA: TGTGCTAGTGGTTTGTTGGGGGAAAATCAGCCCCAGCATTTT. It codes for CASGLLGENQPQHF. The full variable domain, with the rest looked up from reference TRBV12-5 and TRBJ1-5, is DARVTQTPRHKVTEMGQEVTMRCQPILGHNTVFWYRQTMMQGLELLAYFRNRAPLDDSGMPKDRFSAEMPDATLATLKIQPSEPRDSAVYFCASGLLGENQPQHFGDGTRLSIL.

This chain connects TRBV9 to TRBJ2-7; possibly TRBD1 for D (6 bases). In germline, CDR1 is SGDLS, CDR2 YYNGEE. CDR3 length: 14 residues. V lost 2 bases to trimming and J lost 5 bases, with 14 bases between them. CDR3 sequence reads: CASSVGRGYNEQYF. The CDR3 region has the DNA TGTGCCAGCAGCGTGGGCAGGGGTTACAACGAGCAGTACTTC. The whole variable domain, filled in from reference TRBV9 and TRBJ2-7, reads DSGVTQTPKHLITATGQRVTLRCSPRSGDLSVYWYQQSLDQGLQFLIQYYNGEERAKGNILERFSAQQFPDLHSELNLSSLELGDSALYFCASSVGRGYNEQYFGPGTRLTVT.

The chain couples TRBV28 to TRBJ2-1; 10 bases match TRBD2. Trimming took 3 bases from V and 8 from J; bases not matched to a gene: 7. Germline values: CDR1 MDHEN, CDR2 SYDVKM. The CDR3 totals 15 residues. CDR3 DNA sequence: TGTGCCAGCAGTTTGTGGACTAGCGGTATCGATGAGCAGTTCTTC. Translation gives CASSLWTSGIDEQFF.

The chain combines TRBV6-5 with TRBJ1-5, with TRBD1 matching over 7 bases. The V gene's germline CDR1 is MNHEY and CDR2 SVGAGI. The V gene end was trimmed by 6 bases and the J gene end by 4 bases; junction bases not matched to a gene: 9. The CDR3 runs to 15 residues. The chain's CDR3 is CASRDRSVLNQPQHF. The CDR3 DNA reads as TGTGCCAGCAGGGACAGGTCCGTCCTAAATCAGCCCCAGCATTTT.

J is TRBJ1-5 and V is TRBV6-1; maybe TRBD1 (6 bases). Trimming cost V 2 bases and J 3 bases, with 8 bases left between them. This CDR3 has 14 amino acids. Germline V lookup: CDR1 MNHNS, CDR2 SASEGT. CDR3 sequence: CASSEQGHNQPQHF. CDR3 sequence (DNA): TGTGCCAGCAGTGAACAGGGGCACAATCAGCCCCAGCATTTT.

This rearrangement joins TRBV27 to TRBJ2-2, with 9 bases identical to TRBD1. With V trimmed by 6 bases and J by 0 bases, 11 bases remained unmatched. This CDR3 is 18 amino acids long. The germline V gene has CDR1 MNHEY and CDR2 SMNVEV (reference sequence). The CDR3 reads CASRTPGQGPSNTGELFF. As DNA, the CDR3 is TGTGCCAGCAGGACGCCGGGACAGGGTCCATCGAACACCGGGGAGCTGTTTTTT.

The genes are TRBV19 and TRBJ1-2; no definite D call. CDR1 and CDR2 (germline): LNHDA, SQIVND (reference sequence). This CDR3 spans 13 amino acids. Trimming took off 7 bases at V and 2 bases at J, with 11 bases between the two ends. DNA for the CDR3: TGTGCCAGTACGTTGGAGGCAAACTATGGCTACACCTTC. Protein product: CASTLEANYGYTF. Full variable domain (rest looked up from reference TRBV19 and TRBJ1-2): DGGITQSPKYLFRKEGQNVTLSCEQNLNHDAMYWYRQDPGQGLRLIYYSQIVNDFQKGDIAEGYSVSREKKESFPLTVTSAQKNPTAFYLCASTLEANYGYTFGSGTRLTVV.

The rearrangement links TRBV5-6 to TRBJ1-1, with 9 positions matching TRBD1. Germline trimming cut 2 bases from V and 5 bases from J; bases unmatched to any gene: 4. Germline lookup yields CDR1 SGHDT and CDR2 YYEEEE. The CDR3 is 14 residues long. CDR3 sequence: CASSLVDRGTEAFF. The CDR3 nucleotides read TGTGCCAGCAGCTTAGTGGACAGGGGAACTGAAGCTTTCTTT.

The rearrangement uses TRBV20-1 and TRBJ2-2; no clear D gene. There are 11 residues in the CDR3. Germline CDR1 DFQATT, CDR2 SNEGSKA (reference sequence). Trimming took off 6 bases at V and 6 bases at J, with 8 bases between the two ends. CDR3 in amino acids: CSARWAGELFF. The CDR3 region has the DNA TGCAGTGCCCGGTGGGCCGGGGAGCTGTTTTTT.

This clone is a singleton in its sample. This chain joins TRBV4-1 and TRBJ2-4; D unresolved. Trimming took 0 bases from V and 9 from J, leaving 15 bases between them. The V gene's germline CDR1 is MGHRA and CDR2 YSYEKL. There are 15 residues in the CDR3. The CDR3 DNA sequence: TGCGCCAGCAGCCAAGATTTTAAGGGTGAAGGCATTCAGTACTTC. Translated, it gives CASSQDFKGEGIQYF.

The DNA of the CDR3 is TGTGCCAGCAGGCCCTTGACTAGAGTTGGTGCAGATACGCAGTATTTT. It translates to CASRPLTRVGADTQYF. V gene TRBV2 combines with J gene TRBJ2-3; a possible D gene is TRBD2 (6 bases). The CDR3 runs 16 residues. From germline, CDR1 is SNHLY and CDR2 FYNNEI. The V gene lost 6 bases and the J gene lost 4 bases, with 20 bases spanning the gap. The full variable domain, rest sourced from reference TRBV2 and TRBJ2-3, is EPEVTQTPSHQVTQMGQEVILRCVPISNHLYFYWYRQILGQKVEFLVSFYNNEISEKSEIFDDQFSVERPDGSNFTLKIRSTKLEDSAMYFCASRPLTRVGADTQYFGPGTRLTVL.

Remarks on this clone: Other DNA sequences in this specimen translate into the identical CDR3. The V and J genes are TRBV4-3 and TRBJ2-7; 7 bases agree with TRBD1. CDR1 and CDR2 (germline): LGHNA, YSLEER. This CDR3 is built from 15 residues. J gave up 2 bases and V 3 bases, and 7 bases lay outside the gene matches. The CDR3, as DNA: TGCGCCAGCAGCCAGGACCTCAGGGGGACCTACGAGCAGTACTTC. Amino acids: CASSQDLRGTYEQYF.

The chain links TRBV28 to TRBJ2-3; tentative D call: TRBD1 (6 bases). This CDR3 spans 14 amino acids. Germline V lookup: CDR1 MDHEN, CDR2 SYDVKM. The V end was cut by 11 bases, the J end by 4 bases, with 19 bases between. The CDR3 nucleotides are TGTGCCGCCCAAACAGGGAATATGCCAGATACGCAGTATTTT. It encodes CAAQTGNMPDTQYF.

This clone was observed once. This sequence joins TRBV7-3 and TRBJ1-6; 7 bases match TRBD1. V dropped 2 bases and J dropped 11; count of bases not matched to a gene: 3. Germline values: CDR1 SGHTA, CDR2 FQGTGA. This CDR3 spans 13 amino acids. The DNA of the CDR3 is TGTGCCAGCAGCTTAGGACAGGCGGCACCCCTCCACTTT. Protein sequence: CASSLGQAAPLHF.

The chain recombines TRBV11-3 with TRBJ2-3, with a possible D match to TRBD2 (6 bases). This CDR3 comprises 18 residues. Germline CDR1 reads SGHNT; CDR2 reads YENEEA. Trimming stripped 0 bases from V and 6 bases from J, with 22 bases between. This chain's CDR3 is CASSLDSSGTGTSDTQYF. The CDR3 coding sequence is TGTGCCAGCAGCTTAGATTCATCCGGGACTGGAACGTCGGATACGCAGTATTTT. Based on the CDR3 plus reference TRBV11-3 and TRBJ2-3, the full variable domain is EAGVVQSPRYKIIEKKQPVAFWCNPISGHNTLYWYLQNLGQGPELLIRYENEEAVDDSQLPKDRFSAERLKGVDSTLKIQPAELGDSAVYLCASSLDSSGTGTSDTQYFGPGTRLTVL.